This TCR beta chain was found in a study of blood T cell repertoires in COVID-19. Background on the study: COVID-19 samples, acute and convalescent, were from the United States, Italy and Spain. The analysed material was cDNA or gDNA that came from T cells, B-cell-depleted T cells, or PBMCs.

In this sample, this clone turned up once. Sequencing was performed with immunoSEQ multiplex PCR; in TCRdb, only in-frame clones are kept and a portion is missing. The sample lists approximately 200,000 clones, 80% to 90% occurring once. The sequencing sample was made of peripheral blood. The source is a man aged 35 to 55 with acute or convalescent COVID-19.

This chain's CDR3 is CASSQDVRQDNNEQFF. For the CDR3, the DNA is TGCGCCAGCAGCCAAGATGTCAGGCAGGATAACAATGAGCAGTTCTTC. The J gene is TRBJ2-1, the V gene TRBV4-3; no clear D gene. The CDR3 runs 16 residues. Germline V CDR1 and CDR2: LGHNA, YSLEER. V gave up 0 bases and J gave up 5 bases, with 14 bases separating them.